The 16 T cell receptor beta chains presented below share a single source sample, sequenced in a study of long-term antiretroviral therapy in people with HIV. This was the immunoSEQ v3.0 assay at survey level. The assay was immunoSEQ multiplex PCR, and TCRdb's table has in-frame clones only and misses some. The sample consists of around 43,000 clones, 94% of them appearing once. The sample was unsorted PBMCs, taken 9 to 9.5 years after starting antiretroviral therapy. All receptors derive from a man under 40 with HIV.

The DNA of the CDR3 is TGCGCCAGCAGCTTGGATGGCAGGGGGCTTACTGAAGCTTTCTTT. Amino acids: CASSLDGRGLTEAFF. This sequence joins TRBV5-1 and TRBJ1-1; 8 bases are a match to TRBD1. CDR1 is SGHRS and CDR2 is YFSETQ in the germline V gene. V dropped 0 bases and J dropped 5; count of bases not matched to a gene: 6. The CDR3 covers 15 residues.

The V call is TRBV6-5, the J call TRBJ1-5; 7 bases are a match to TRBD1. Germline V gene sequence: CDR1 MNHEY, CDR2 SVGAGI. The CDR3 loop spans 14 amino acids. V was pared by 5 bases and J by 4 bases, with 5 bases of the junction left unmatched. In DNA, the CDR3 is TGTGCCAGCAGTCAAGGACAGGAGAATCAGCCCCAGCATTTT. It is translated as CASSQGQENQPQHF.

This clone was found a few times. In nucleotides, the CDR3 is TGTGCCAGCAGCCCCGAGGGCCGGGAGCTGTTTTTT. Protein product: CASSPEGRELFF. This chain uses TRBV7-9 with TRBJ2-2; D might be TRBD2 (5 bases). The CDR3 has 12 amino acids. The V end was cut by 5 bases, the J end by 9 bases, with 10 bases between. CDR1 is SEHNR, CDR2 FQNEAQ, per germline (reference sequence).

The chain uses TRBV25-1 and TRBJ1-6; D remains ambiguous. CDR1 and CDR2 (germline): MGHDK, SYGVNS. The CDR3 extends over 15 amino acids. Trimming cost V 7 bases and J 8 bases, with 18 bases left between them. The CDR3 region is CASMDSGEGYSPLHF. CDR3 nucleotides: TGTGCCAGCATGGATTCCGGGGAGGGTTATTCACCCCTCCACTTT.

The CDR3 coding sequence is TGTGCCAGTATCGGGACAGGCAGATTCTATGGCTACACCTTC. It is translated as CASIGTGRFYGYTF. The chain carries TRBV19 and TRBJ1-2, with 8 nucleotides matching TRBD1. The CDR3 extends over 14 amino acids. V dropped 7 bases and J dropped 4; count of bases not matched to a gene: 8. Germline values: CDR1 LNHDA, CDR2 SQIVND (reference sequence).

The rearrangement joins TRBV2 to TRBJ2-3; either TRBD1 or TRBD2 may fit D (6 bases each). V was shortened by 2 bases and J by 2 bases, with 14 bases between the two germline ends. The CDR3 consists of 16 residues. From germline, CDR1 is SNHLY and CDR2 FYNNEI. The CDR3 nucleotides are TGTGCCAGCAGTGAAACACAGGGACTTTTCACAGATACGCAGTATTTT. Protein sequence: CASSETQGLFTDTQYF.

J is TRBJ1-6 and V is TRBV5-1; no reliable D call. CDR3 length equals 13 residues. V lost 3 bases, J lost 7 bases, and 8 bases lay in between. Germline CDR1 SGHRS, CDR2 YFSETQ. This chain's CDR3 is CASSSQENSPLHF. The DNA for the CDR3 is TGCGCCAGCAGCTCCCAGGAAAATTCACCCCTCCACTTT. Full variable domain (missing parts from reference TRBV5-1 and TRBJ1-6): KAGVTQTPRYLIKTRGQQVTLSCSPISGHRSVSWYQQTPGQGLQFLFEYFSETQRNKGNFPGRFSGRQFSNSRSEMNVSTLELGDSALYLCASSSQENSPLHFGNGTRLTVT.

This chain connects TRBV7-9 to TRBJ2-2, with 9 bases identical to TRBD1. The CDR3 is 19 amino acids. V dropped 1 base and J dropped 3; count of bases not matched to a gene: 12. Germline CDR1 SEHNR, CDR2 FQNEAQ (reference sequence). The CDR3 bases are TGTGCCAGCAGCTTAGTTCCGGACAGGGGAGGTTCGGACACCGGGGAGCTGTTTTTT. Translation: CASSLVPDRGGSDTGELFF.

The CDR3 loop reads CAKSRGRWGTNEKLFF. Here the CDR3 DNA reads TGTGCCAAATCAAGGGGAAGGTGGGGAACTAATGAAAAACTGTTTTTT. The chain couples TRBV5-5 to TRBJ1-4; a possible D gene is TRBD1 (5 bases). Germline-derived CDR1 and CDR2 are SGHKS and YYEKEE (reference sequence). The CDR3 length is 16 residues. The germline V and J ends were trimmed by 9 bases and 1 base, with 19 bases remaining between them.

The rearrangement links TRBV18 to TRBJ2-3; D could derive from TRBD1 or TRBD2 (5 bases each). The ends were cut back, 5 bases at V and 6 bases at J, with 15 bases in the middle. The CDR3 covers 14 residues. Looked up from germline, CDR1 is KGHSH and CDR2 is LQKENI. CDR3 residues: CASSKRDQGDTQYF. CDR3 bases: TGTGCCAGCTCAAAACGGGACCAAGGGGATACGCAGTATTTT.

V is TRBV28 and J is TRBJ2-5; D may be TRBD2 (5 bases). Trimming took off 4 bases at V and 11 bases at J, with 17 bases between the two ends. CDR3 length: 13 residues. Germline assignment: CDR1 MDHEN and CDR2 SYDVKM. The CDR3 DNA reads TGTGCCAGCAGTTCCCCCCCGGAGGTGGCGCAGTACTTC. Translation: CASSSPPEVAQYF.

The chain is built from TRBV6-6 and TRBJ1-3; tentatively, D is TRBD1 (5 bases). The germline gives CDR1 MNHNY, CDR2 SVGAGI (reference sequence). The V end was cut by 8 bases, the J end by 0 bases, with 14 bases between. The CDR3 sequence is 15 residues long. The CDR3 DNA reads as TGTGCCAGCTTCCCGGGGCCATTCTCTGGAAACACCATATATTTT. Amino acids: CASFPGPFSGNTIYF.

This CDR3 is CAWTEVRSYNSPLHF. Here the CDR3 DNA reads TGTGCCTGGACTGAGGTCCGCTCCTATAATTCACCCCTCCACTTT. J is TRBJ1-6 and V is TRBV30; D is ambiguous. V lost 4 bases, J lost 0 bases, and 10 bases lay in between. In germline, CDR1 is GTSNPN, CDR2 SVGIG (reference sequence). This CDR3 region has 15 residues.

This sequence joins TRBV11-3 and TRBJ2-2; 7 nucleotides line up with TRBD2. Germline CDR1 and CDR2: SGHNT and YENEEA. V lost 0 bases to trimming and J lost 2 bases; unmatched junction nucleotides: 9. The CDR3 has 18 residues. CDR3 nucleotide sequence: TGTGCCAGCAGCTTAGAGGGGGGGTGGCAGGCCAACACCGGGGAGCTGTTTTTT. Amino acid sequence: CASSLEGGWQANTGELFF.

This chain connects TRBV28 to TRBJ2-3, with D possibly TRBD2 on 6 matching bases. The CDR3 has 14 residues. Germline V lookup: CDR1 MDHEN, CDR2 SYDVKM. Trimming removed 8 bases from V and 1 base from J, with 13 bases in between. CDR3 in DNA: TGTGCCAGCCGGGAAGTAGCGGGCACAGATACGCAGTATTTT. Translated, it gives CASREVAGTDTQYF.

CDR3 nucleotide sequence: TGTGCCAGCTCCCCAGAGCGGGGACTAGCGGGGGGGCTATCTACCTACGAGCAGTACTTC. It yields the protein CASSPERGLAGGLSTYEQYF. V and J are TRBV18 and TRBJ2-7; 16 positions match TRBD2. V trimming: 6 bases; J trimming: 2 bases; junction bases outside the gene matches: 16. This CDR3 is 20 amino acids long. CDR1 KGHSH and CDR2 LQKENI come from the germline V gene.